One sample yielded the 26 T cell receptor beta chains listed below, sequenced in a study of shared clonotypes between healthy human individuals. Generated by immunoSEQ multiplex PCR, the TCRdb table keeps only in-frame clones and is missing some. The table records about 1,900,000 clones, about 95% of them present only once. The naive CD8 fraction comprised CD45RO-negative cells positively selected for CCR7 and excluded terminally differentiated effector memory CD45RA+ cells. The sample taken for sequencing was naive CD8+ T cells sorted from blood. These receptors were collected from a young man in good health.

Remarks on this clone: Other nucleotide sequences in the sample specify the same CDR3. V gene TRBV9 combines with J gene TRBJ2-1, with a tentative D call TRBD2 (6 bases). V lost 0 bases, J lost 4 bases, and 14 bases lay in between. The length of the CDR3 is 16 residues. Germline values: CDR1 SGDLS, CDR2 YYNGEE. The CDR3 DNA follows: TGTGCCAGCAGCGTAGATGGGGGGAGCTCATACAATGAGCAGTTCTTC. The encoded protein is CASSVDGGSSYNEQFF.

The chain couples TRBV6-1 to TRBJ2-5, with D possibly matching TRBD2 (5 bases). Trimming took 2 bases from V and 5 from J, leaving 18 bases between them. CDR1 is MNHNS, CDR2 SASEGT, per germline. The CDR3 is 16 amino acids. In DNA form, the CDR3 reads TGTGCCAGCAGTGAACTCGCTGGGCTAGCCTGGGAGACCCAGTACTTC. Translation: CASSELAGLAWETQYF.

A word on this clone: The sample contains more than one DNA sequence encoding this CDR3. The chain joins TRBV6-5 to TRBJ2-5, with D perhaps given as TRBD1 or TRBD2 (5 bases each). V gave up 0 bases and J gave up 4 bases, with 6 bases separating them. This CDR3 has 13 residues. Germline V gives CDR1 MNHEY, CDR2 SVGAGI. This CDR3 reads CASSYSGGETQYF. For the CDR3, the DNA is TGTGCCAGCAGTTACTCTGGGGGAGAGACCCAGTACTTC.

The chain employs TRBV5-5 and TRBJ2-7; D might be TRBD1 or TRBD2, each matching 7 bases. The V end lost 7 bases, the J end lost 1 base, and 9 bases lay between the germline ends. CDR3 length: 12 residues. Germline loops: CDR1 SGHKS, CDR2 YYEKEE (reference sequence). The CDR3 DNA follows: TGTGCCAGCCAGGGGGGGTCCTACGAGCAGTACTTC. Protein product: CASQGGSYEQYF.

The chain joins TRBV7-9 to TRBJ2-7; D not resolved. The CDR3 covers 13 residues. V dropped 1 base and J dropped 7 bases, with 11 bases sitting between them. Germline lookup yields CDR1 SEHNR and CDR2 FQNEAQ (reference sequence). CDR3 coding DNA: TGTGCCAGCAGCTTAGGTCCAGGCGTGGAGCAGTACTTC. Amino acid sequence: CASSLGPGVEQYF.

CDR3 region: CASSPSVGPYEQYF. CDR3 coding DNA: TGTGCCAGCAGTCCCTCAGTTGGACCCTACGAGCAGTACTTC. The chain joins TRBV6-1 to TRBJ2-7; D gene unclear. CDR1 and CDR2 from the germline V gene are MNHNS and SASEGT. V was pared by 5 bases and J by 2 bases, with 13 bases between. The CDR3 is made up of 14 amino acids.

With regard to this clone: At the DNA level, this CDR3 is encoded by other sequences in the same sample as well. The rearrangement joins TRBV28 to TRBJ2-4; a weak D match, TRBD2 (5 bases). The CDR3 is 15 amino acids. Per the germline V gene, CDR1 is MDHEN and CDR2 is SYDVKM. V lost 3 bases and J lost 0, with 9 bases in between. As DNA, the CDR3 is TGTGCCAGCAGTTTCCGCGGGCTAGCCAAAAACATTCAGTACTTC. Amino acids: CASSFRGLAKNIQYF.

The chain carries TRBV7-2 and TRBJ1-5, with a tentative D call TRBD1 (5 bases). Germline V gives CDR1 SGHTA, CDR2 FQGNSA. The V gene lost 5 bases and the J gene lost 4 bases, with 12 bases spanning the gap. The CDR3 runs 14 residues. CDR3 region: CASSPTGTNQPQHF. The CDR3 DNA reads TGTGCCAGCAGCCCCACAGGAACAAATCAGCCCCAGCATTTT.

V and J are TRBV10-2 and TRBJ2-7; possibly TRBD1 for D (5 bases). The length of the CDR3 is 17 residues. Germline loops: CDR1 WSHSY, CDR2 SAAADI. V lost 0 bases to trimming and J lost 4 bases, with 19 bases between them. For the CDR3, the DNA is TGCGCCAGCAGTGAGTCGTTAGGGGATATCCTCGGTTACGAGCAGTACTTC. Amino acid sequence: CASSESLGDILGYEQYF.

This sequence joins TRBV5-6 and TRBJ1-1; D is undetermined. The CDR3 has 13 residues. Between the trimmed V and J ends, which lost 4 bases and 1 base, there was a span of 8 bases. Looked up from germline, CDR1 is SGHDT and CDR2 is YYEEEE. As DNA, the CDR3 is TGTGCCAGCAGCCCCAATTGGAACACTGAAGCTTTCTTT. It is translated as CASSPNWNTEAFF.

This chain links TRBV25-1 with TRBJ2-5, with TRBD2 identical over 12 bases. Germline trimming cut 10 bases from V and 5 bases from J; bases unmatched to any gene: 14. The CDR3 is made up of 16 amino acids. Germline lookup yields CDR1 MGHDK and CDR2 SYGVNS. CDR3 DNA: TGTGCCACCGAGGCCGCTAGCGGGAGGGTTCAGGAGACCCAGTACTTC. Amino acid sequence: CATEAASGRVQETQYF.

V is TRBV10-2 and J is TRBJ1-5; the D is unclear. The CDR3 is 13 residues long. Trimming stripped 3 bases from V and 8 bases from J, with 11 bases between. The germline gives CDR1 WSHSY, CDR2 SAAADI. CDR3 DNA: TGCGCCAGCAGTGATGAAGGATATGAGCCCCAGCATTTT. It codes for CASSDEGYEPQHF.

The chain is built from TRBV13 and TRBJ2-5; no clear D. The germline V and J ends were trimmed by 5 bases and 2 bases, with 15 bases remaining between them. The CDR3 contains 15 residues. Germline V gives CDR1 PRHDT, CDR2 FYEKMQ (reference sequence). CDR3 coding DNA: TGTGCCAGCAGCCCCCGAAGGACCCTTCAAGAGACCCAGTACTTC. It yields the protein CASSPRRTLQETQYF. Combining the CDR3 with reference TRBV13 and TRBJ2-5 gives the whole variable domain AAGVIQSPRHLIKEKRETATLKCYPIPRHDTVYWYQQGPGQDPQFLISFYEKMQSDKGSIPDRFSAQQFSDYHSELNMSSLELGDSALYFCASSPRRTLQETQYFGPGTRLLVL.

Details on this clone: Other nucleotide sequences from this sample produce the same CDR3. V usage is TRBV11-2 and J usage is TRBJ2-2; no clear D gene. Looked up from germline, CDR1 is SGHAT and CDR2 is FQNNGV. This CDR3 is built from 13 residues. Trimming removed 1 base at V and 5 bases at J, with 5 bases between. Here the CDR3 reads CASSLAGTGELFF. CDR3 bases: TGTGCCAGCAGCTTAGCTGGGACCGGGGAGCTGTTTTTT.

The chain combines TRBV5-1 with TRBJ2-5; TRBD2 aligns across 7 bases. Germline CDR1 is SGHRS and CDR2 is YFSETQ. The CDR3 runs to 15 residues. Trimming cost V 2 bases and J 5 bases; bases outside gene matches: 9. The CDR3, as DNA: TGCGCCAGCAGCTTCTCGCGGGAGCTACCGGAGACCCAGTACTTC. Encoded protein: CASSFSRELPETQYF.

A single count supports this clone. The chain recombines TRBV28 with TRBJ1-6; TRBD1 matches 8 bases. The CDR3 has 13 amino acids. Germline V lookup: CDR1 MDHEN, CDR2 SYDVKM. V gave up 6 bases and J gave up 14 bases; unmatched junction bases: 9. This chain's CDR3 is CASRPQGERTLHF. CDR3 nucleotides: TGTGCCAGCAGACCACAGGGGGAAAGGACCCTCCACTTT.

This clone was picked up one time. The V gene is TRBV15, the J gene TRBJ2-5; no clear D gene. V dropped 0 bases and J dropped 0 bases, with 8 bases sitting between them. From germline, CDR1 is LNHNV and CDR2 YYDKDF (reference sequence). This CDR3 contains 15 residues. This CDR3 is CATSRDFADQETQYF. CDR3 nucleotides: TGTGCCACCAGCAGAGATTTCGCGGACCAAGAGACCCAGTACTTC. The full variable domain, with the rest looked up from reference TRBV15 and TRBJ2-5, is DAMVIQNPRYQVTQFGKPVTLSCSQTLNHNVMYWYQQKSSQAPKLLFHYYDKDFNNEADTPDNFQSRRPNTSFCFLDIRSPGLGDTAMYLCATSRDFADQETQYFGPGTRLLVL.

The rearrangement joins TRBV28 to TRBJ1-2; a possible D gene is TRBD1 (5 bases). V was pared by 10 bases and J by 6 bases, with 12 bases between. Germline CDR1 reads MDHEN; CDR2 reads SYDVKM. This CDR3 has 11 amino acids. The CDR3 loop is CAITGGDGYTF. As DNA, the CDR3 is TGTGCCATCACCGGGGGGGATGGCTACACCTTC.

Here the CDR3 reads CASSYGRGGFEQYF. The CDR3 coding sequence is TGTGCCAGCAGTTACGGCCGTGGGGGGTTCGAGCAGTACTTC. The gene calls are TRBV6-5 and TRBJ2-7; tentatively, D is TRBD2 (6 bases). The V and J ends lost 2 bases and 6 bases respectively, with 14 bases between them. Germline CDR1 is MNHEY and CDR2 is SVGAGI. This CDR3 spans 14 amino acids.

The V gene is TRBV7-9, the J gene TRBJ1-2, with D unresolved. CDR3 length: 14 residues. Germline V gene lookup returns CDR1 SEHNR and CDR2 FQNEAQ (reference sequence). V lost 1 base to trimming and J lost 8 bases, with 14 bases between them. CDR3 amino acids: CASSLVGPLLGYTF. CDR3 sequence (DNA): TGTGCCAGCAGCTTAGTTGGACCGCTGCTCGGCTACACCTTC.

In the case of this clone: The sample has other DNA sequences that encode this CDR3 too. The chain employs TRBV5-1 and TRBJ2-5; D might be TRBD1 or TRBD2, each matching 6 bases. The CDR3 has 15 residues. CDR1 SGHRS and CDR2 YFSETQ come from the germline V gene. V lost 0 bases and J lost 1, with 10 bases in between. CDR3 DNA: TGCGCCAGCAGCTTGGAAGGGGGACTCCAAGAGACCCAGTACTTC. Residues: CASSLEGGLQETQYF.

The chain joins TRBV4-3 to TRBJ2-6, with 7 bases identical to TRBD1. Germline lookup yields CDR1 LGHNA and CDR2 YSLEER. CDR3 length: 19 amino acids. The V segment lost 0 bases and the J segment 1 base; nucleotides outside the gene matches: 9. In DNA form, the CDR3 reads TGCGCCAGCAGCCAAGATCTTCCAGGGGGTAGGTCTGGGGCCAACGTCCTGACTTTC. It specifies CASSQDLPGGRSGANVLTF.

This clone was recorded only once. The V and J genes are TRBV7-8 and TRBJ1-5, with TRBD1 as a possible D gene (6 bases). CDR3 size: 16 residues. V shed 4 bases and J shed 1 base, with 14 bases lying between them. In germline, CDR1 is SGHVS, CDR2 FQNEAQ. Here the CDR3 reads CASSSDLRGSNQPQHF. Here the CDR3 DNA reads TGTGCCAGCAGCTCCGATCTCAGGGGAAGCAATCAGCCCCAGCATTTT. The full variable domain, with the rest looked up from reference TRBV7-8 and TRBJ1-5, is GAGVSQSPRYKVAKRGQDVALRCDPISGHVSLFWYQQALGQGPEFLTYFQNEAQLDKSGLPSDRFFAERPEGSVSTLKIQRTQQEDSAVYLCASSSDLRGSNQPQHFGDGTRLSIL.

The CDR3 nucleotides read TGTGCCACCAGCAGTAAAACCGGGACAAATACTCGCAATTCGCTAGAGCAGTTCTTC. Translating gives CATSSKTGTNTRNSLEQFF. This chain joins TRBV15 and TRBJ2-1; D may be TRBD1 (6 bases). The CDR3 totals 19 residues. Trimming took off 3 bases at V and 10 bases at J, with 31 bases between the two ends. Germline V gene sequence: CDR1 LNHNV, CDR2 YYDKDF (reference sequence).

The chain carries TRBV5-6 and TRBJ2-7; 9 nucleotides align to TRBD1. The junction had 7 bases not matched to a gene; V was cut back by 2 bases and J by 7 bases. Germline lookup yields CDR1 SGHDT and CDR2 YYEEEE. The CDR3 consists of 14 residues. CDR3 loop: CASSFGTGLREQYF. The CDR3 coding sequence is TGTGCCAGCAGCTTCGGGACAGGGTTAAGGGAGCAGTACTTC.

A note on this clone: A read error may account for a junction end that differs from germline. The rearrangement uses TRBV7-7 and TRBJ2-2; D unclear. In germline, CDR1 is SSHAT, CDR2 FNYEAQ (reference sequence). This CDR3 has 17 residues. The CDR3 nucleotides read TGTGCTAGCAGCTTTACCCCCCCAGAATTTGGCACCGGGGAGCTGTTTTTT. The encoded protein is CASSFTPPEFGTGELFF.